These 18 T cell receptor beta chains originate from one sample sequenced in a study. TCRdb reprocessed the RT-PCR reads via MiXCR and lists one record per CDR3 protein. Among about 700,000 distinct CDR3 sequences listed, 14% were seen once. The sample was memory CD4+ T cells from blood. These TCRs come from a female donor in good health, serving as a healthy control.

This clonotype came up a few times. The rearrangement links TRBV6-1 to TRBJ2-3; perhaps TRBD2 as D (6 bases). V lost 8 bases and J 7 bases, leaving 16 bases between the germline ends. The CDR3 covers 13 residues. Germline values: CDR1 MNHNS, CDR2 SASEGT. CDR3 region: CASAAEEGYTQYF. CDR3 coding DNA: TGTGCCAGCGCGGCCGAGGAGGGTTATACGCAGTATTTT.

This clonotype turned up a few times. CDR3 DNA: TGTGCCAGCAGCTTAGCCCAGCGGAGATTCACCGGGGAGCTGTTTTTT. Residues: CASSLAQRRFTGELFF. The chain recombines TRBV13 with TRBJ2-2, with a possible D match to TRBD2 (5 bases). The CDR3 is made up of 16 amino acids. Germline V gene sequence: CDR1 PRHDT, CDR2 FYEKMQ (reference sequence). V shed 1 base and J shed 4 bases, with 13 bases lying between them.

This clonotype showed up many times. V gene TRBV5-6 combines with J gene TRBJ1-1; no clear D. Trimming shortened V by 4 bases and J by 3 bases, and 16 bases separated the two germline ends. CDR3 length equals 15 residues. Per germline, CDR1 SGHDT and CDR2 YYEEEE. The DNA of the CDR3 is TGTGCCAGCAGCCACCGACCGAACGTGGACACTGAAGCTTTCTTT. This gives the protein CASSHRPNVDTEAFF. Full variable domain (remainder filled in from reference TRBV5-6 and TRBJ1-1): DAGVTQSPTHLIKTRGQQVTLRCSPKSGHDTVSWYQQALGQGPQFIFQYYEEEERQRGNFPDRFSGHQFPNYSSELNVNALLLGDSALYLCASSHRPNVDTEAFFGQGTRLTVV.

This clonotype showed up just a few times. V and J are TRBV29-1 and TRBJ2-3, with D maybe TRBD2 (6 bases). Germline values: CDR1 SQVTM, CDR2 ANQGSEA. The V and J ends lost 8 bases and 0 bases respectively, with 9 bases between them. CDR3 length equals 12 residues. The DNA for the CDR3 is TGCAGCACCGGGACTAGCACAGATACGCAGTATTTT. It yields the protein CSTGTSTDTQYF.

On this clonotype: A much bigger clone sits one base away, suggesting this may be a read error. The chain is built from TRBV7-3 and TRBJ2-5; D unresolved. Trimming cost V 4 bases and J 0 bases, with 9 bases left between them. Germline V gene sequence: CDR1 SGHTA, CDR2 FQGTGA. The CDR3 contains 14 residues. The CDR3 sequence is CASSSFGDQETQYF. CDR3 bases: TGTGCCAGCAGCTCCTTTGGCGACCAAGAGACCCAGTACTTC.

This clonotype was observed many times. The J gene is TRBJ2-1, the V gene TRBV24-1; D remains unclear. The CDR3 consists of 15 residues. The V and J ends lost 5 bases and 0 bases respectively, with 10 bases between them. Germline CDR1 reads KGHDR; CDR2 reads SFDVKD. The chain's CDR3 is CATSVTDSSYNEQFF. DNA for the CDR3: TGTGCCACCAGTGTCACAGATAGCTCCTACAATGAGCAGTTCTTC.

V and J are TRBV7-9 and TRBJ2-7; tentatively, D is TRBD1 or TRBD2 (5 bases each). From germline, CDR1 is SEHNR and CDR2 FQNEAQ (reference sequence). CDR3 length: 15 residues. The V end was cut by 0 bases, the J end by 6 bases, with 15 bases between. CDR3 sequence: CASSLAGGLGGEQYF. CDR3 sequence (DNA): TGTGCCAGCAGCTTAGCGGGCGGTCTTGGGGGCGAGCAGTACTTC.

V usage is TRBV30 and J usage is TRBJ2-7, with D perhaps matching TRBD1 (6 bases). The CDR3 contains 12 residues. With 1 base removed from V and 3 bases from J, the gap between germline ends came to 7 bases. CDR1 GTSNPN and CDR2 SVGIG come from the germline V gene (reference sequence). The CDR3 here is CAWSEQGYEQYF. The CDR3 DNA reads as TGTGCCTGGAGTGAACAGGGCTACGAGCAGTACTTC.

This clonotype was picked up a small number of times. The chain carries TRBV7-9 and TRBJ1-1, with D unresolved. The V gene lost 6 bases and the J gene lost 0 bases, with 17 bases spanning the gap. Germline-derived CDR1 and CDR2 are SEHNR and FQNEAQ (reference sequence). The CDR3 totals 16 residues. The CDR3 is CASSPMRTFMNTEAFF. DNA of the CDR3: TGTGCCAGCAGTCCTATGCGGACGTTTATGAACACTGAAGCTTTCTTT.

In this sample, this clonotype turned up many times. This chain uses TRBV20-1 with TRBJ2-1, with TRBD1 as a possible D gene (6 bases). The CDR3 is 12 amino acids. CDR1 and CDR2 from the germline V gene are DFQATT and SNEGSKA (reference sequence). Trimming left V 6 bases short and J 12 bases short, with 18 bases between. CDR3 DNA: TGCAGTGCCAAAGGGACCGGACAGACGCAGTTCTTC. Translation gives CSAKGTGQTQFF.

This clonotype was counted at least ten times. The V gene is TRBV12-3 or TRBV12-4, the J gene TRBJ1-2; 7 bases align to TRBD1. V lost 6 bases to trimming and J lost 7 bases; unmatched junction nucleotides: 8. The CDR3 loop spans 13 amino acids. In nucleotides, the CDR3 is TGTGCCAGCAGATCGACAGGGATAAGTGGCTACACCTTC. This translates into CASRSTGISGYTF.

The CDR3 protein is CSARGLVNTGELFF. The CDR3 DNA is TGCAGTGCTAGAGGGCTAGTGAACACCGGGGAGCTGTTTTTT. The genes are TRBV20-1 and TRBJ2-2, with D unresolved. Germline V gives CDR1 DFQATT, CDR2 SNEGSKA (reference sequence). The CDR3 spans 14 residues. V lost 1 base to trimming and J lost 1 base, with 7 bases between them.

V and J are TRBV7-9 and TRBJ2-3; 9 nucleotides align to TRBD2. With V trimmed by 6 bases and J by 2 bases, 3 bases remained unmatched. Germline CDR1 and CDR2: SEHNR and FQNEAQ (reference sequence). The CDR3 totals 14 residues. As DNA, the CDR3 is TGTGCCAGCAGTCCTAGCGGGAACACAGATACGCAGTATTTT. It encodes CASSPSGNTDTQYF.

This clonotype has just a few counts. The chain uses TRBV20-1 and TRBJ1-4; 7 bases fit TRBD1. J was trimmed by 4 bases and V by 5 bases; bases with no gene match: 4. The CDR3 runs 13 residues. Germline CDR1 and CDR2: DFQATT and SNEGSKA (reference sequence). In nucleotides, the CDR3 is TGCAGTGCTCCCGGGACAGTTAATGAAAAACTGTTTTTT. Amino acids: CSAPGTVNEKLFF.

J is TRBJ1-5 and V is TRBV20-1, with D perhaps matching TRBD1 (6 bases). The germline V and J ends were trimmed by 6 bases and 0 bases, with 9 bases remaining between them. The V gene's germline CDR1 is DFQATT and CDR2 SNEGSKA (reference sequence). The CDR3 sequence is 13 residues long. The CDR3 loop is CSAQGHSNQPQHF. DNA for the CDR3: TGCAGTGCCCAGGGACATAGCAATCAGCCCCAGCATTTT.

The chain links TRBV24-1 to TRBJ2-1; 13 bases agree with TRBD2. Germline V CDR1 and CDR2: KGHDR, SFDVKD. V lost 2 bases to trimming and J lost 3 bases; unmatched junction nucleotides: 6. The CDR3 contains 18 residues. CDR3 in DNA: TGTGCCACCAGTGATTCCTCGACTAGCGGGAGGCTCTACAATGAGCAGTTCTTC. As protein: CATSDSSTSGRLYNEQFF.

A few counts support this clonotype. The chain couples TRBV6-2 or TRBV6-3 to TRBJ1-2; 7 bases are a match to TRBD1. After removal of 7 bases from V and 4 bases from J, the junction contained 9 bases not matched to a gene. CDR1 MNHEY and CDR2 SVGEGT come from the germline V gene. This CDR3 has 14 amino acids. CDR3 in amino acids: CASTEGGTAYGYTF. The DNA for the CDR3 is TGTGCCAGCACCGAAGGGGGGACAGCCTATGGCTACACCTTC.

This chain links TRBV20-1 with TRBJ2-5, with 8 bases that match TRBD2. Germline V gives CDR1 DFQATT, CDR2 SNEGSKA (reference sequence). V trimming: 0 bases; J trimming: 5 bases; junction bases outside the gene matches: 5. This CDR3 spans 14 amino acids. The DNA of the CDR3 is TGCAGTGCTAGAGAGGGACTAGTAGGGGAGACCCAGTACTTC. This codes for CSAREGLVGETQYF.